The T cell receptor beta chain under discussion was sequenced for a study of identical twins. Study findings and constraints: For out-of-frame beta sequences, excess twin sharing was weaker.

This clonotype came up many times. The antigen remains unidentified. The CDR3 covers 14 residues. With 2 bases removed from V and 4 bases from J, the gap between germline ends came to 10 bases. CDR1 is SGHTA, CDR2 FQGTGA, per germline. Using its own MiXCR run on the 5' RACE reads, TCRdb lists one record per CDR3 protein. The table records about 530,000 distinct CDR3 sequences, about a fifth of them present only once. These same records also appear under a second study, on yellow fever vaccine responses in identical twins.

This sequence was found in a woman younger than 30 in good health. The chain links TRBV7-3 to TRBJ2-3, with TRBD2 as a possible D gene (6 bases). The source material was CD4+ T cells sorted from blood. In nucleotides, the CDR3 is TGTGCCAGCAGCTTAGGCGGGATTTCAGATACGCAGTATTTT. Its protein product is CASSLGGISDTQYF.